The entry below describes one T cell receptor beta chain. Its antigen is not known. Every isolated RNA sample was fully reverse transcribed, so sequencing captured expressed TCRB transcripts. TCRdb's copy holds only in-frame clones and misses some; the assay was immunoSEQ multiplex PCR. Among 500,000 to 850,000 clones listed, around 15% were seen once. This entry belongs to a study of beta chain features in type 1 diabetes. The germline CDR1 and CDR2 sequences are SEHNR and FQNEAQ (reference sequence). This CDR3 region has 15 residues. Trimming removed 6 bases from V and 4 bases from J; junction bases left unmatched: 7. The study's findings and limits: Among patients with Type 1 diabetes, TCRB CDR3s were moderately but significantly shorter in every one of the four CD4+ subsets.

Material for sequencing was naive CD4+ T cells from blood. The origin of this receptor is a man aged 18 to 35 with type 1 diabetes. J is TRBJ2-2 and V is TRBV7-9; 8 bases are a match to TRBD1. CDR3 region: CASSPGQGPTGELFF. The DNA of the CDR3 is TGTGCCAGCAGTCCAGGACAGGGCCCCACCGGGGAGCTGTTTTTT.